This TCR beta chain came from a study of blood T cell repertoires in COVID-19. Germline assignment: CDR1 MGHRA and CDR2 YSYEKL. Trimming took 4 bases from V and 6 from J; bases not matched to a gene: 4. The CDR3 contains 14 residues. Per the original data handling: How many nucleated cells were present was estimated from reference gene primer amplification. Only in-frame clones appear in the TCRdb table, and some are missing; sequencing was by immunoSEQ multiplex PCR. That table supplies the V and J calls and clone size; D and trimming were determined from the DNA. Of over 250,000 clones in the sample, 70% to 90% were seen once.

The V gene is TRBV4-1, the J gene TRBJ2-2, with 8 bases aligning to TRBD1. The origin of this receptor is a man aged 45-65 years with active or convalescent COVID-19. Sequencing used peripheral blood. This chain's CDR3 is CASSPRQGSGELFF. In nucleotides, the CDR3 is TGCGCCAGCAGCCCCAGACAGGGGTCCGGGGAGCTGTTTTTT.